Each of the 9 T cell receptor beta chains below was sequenced from the same sample in a study of blood T cell repertoires in COVID-19. Data came from immunoSEQ multiplex PCR; TCRdb stores just in-frame clones and leaves some out. The sample holds tens of thousands of clones, 70% to 85% seen once. The sample taken for sequencing was peripheral blood. The receptors shown here come from a woman aged 55-70 years with acute or convalescent COVID-19.

The chain carries TRBV30 and TRBJ1-2; D is undetermined. This CDR3 is built from 13 residues. CDR1 and CDR2 (germline): GTSNPN, SVGIG (reference sequence). V was pared by 0 bases and J by 1 base, with 6 bases between. DNA of the CDR3: TGTGCCTGGAGTGTACGGGTTAACTATGGCTACACCTTC. Its translation is CAWSVRVNYGYTF. The whole variable domain, filled in from reference TRBV30 and TRBJ1-2, reads SQTIHQWPATLVQPVGSPLSLECTVEGTSNPNLYWYRQAAGRGLQLLFYSVGIGQISSEVPQNLSASRPQDRQFILSSKKLLLSDSGFYLCAWSVRVNYGYTFGSGTRLTVV.

V gene TRBV7-9 combines with J gene TRBJ1-1, with D tentatively TRBD1 (5 bases). The CDR3 loop spans 13 amino acids. Trimming shortened V by 6 bases and J by 1 base, and 9 bases separated the two germline ends. CDR1 SEHNR and CDR2 FQNEAQ come from the germline V gene (reference sequence). CDR3 coding DNA: TGTGCCAGCAGTACGACAGCGAACACTGAAGCTTTCTTT. Translated, it gives CASSTTANTEAFF.

The table lists this clone with a few counts. V and J are TRBV29-1 and TRBJ1-4, with 7 nucleotides matching TRBD1. V was pared by 6 bases and J by 6 bases, with 7 bases of the junction left unmatched. Germline CDR1 and CDR2: SQVTM and ANQGSEA. The CDR3 is 13 residues long. The chain's CDR3 is CSVDRDHDEKLFF. The CDR3 nucleotides are TGCAGCGTAGACAGGGATCATGATGAAAAACTGTTTTTT. The full variable domain, in which reference TRBV29-1 and TRBJ1-4 provide the parts outside the CDR3, is SAVISQKPSRDICQRGTSLTIQCQVDSQVTMMFWYRQQPGQSLTLIATANQGSEATYESGFVIDKFPISRPNLTFSTLTVSNMSPEDSSIYLCSVDRDHDEKLFFGSGTQLSVL.

In nucleotides, the CDR3 is TGTGCCAGCAGAGCCGGGAGGGCGGGCACTGAAGCTTTCTTT. This encodes CASRAGRAGTEAFF. The genes are TRBV2 and TRBJ1-1, with D uncertain. Trimming shortened V by 6 bases and J by 4 bases, and 15 bases separated the two germline ends. Germline lookup yields CDR1 SNHLY and CDR2 FYNNEI. This CDR3 spans 14 amino acids.

The rearrangement uses TRBV5-1 and TRBJ1-1, with D hard to call. The germline CDR1 and CDR2 sequences are SGHRS and YFSETQ. The CDR3 totals 16 residues. The ends were cut back, 0 bases at V and 0 bases at J, with 12 bases in the middle. In nucleotides, the CDR3 is TGCGCCAGCAGCTTGGTCGTAGCCCCCCTGAACACTGAAGCTTTCTTT. Protein: CASSLVVAPLNTEAFF.

The chain couples TRBV2 to TRBJ2-3, with 8 nucleotides matching TRBD1. V shed 8 bases and J 6 bases; nucleotides not matched to a gene: 10. CDR1 SNHLY and CDR2 FYNNEI come from the germline V gene. The CDR3 covers 14 residues. Here the CDR3 reads CASSGPGGKDTQYF. CDR3 DNA sequence: TGTGCCAGCTCTGGTCCAGGGGGCAAGGATACGCAGTATTTT.

The genes are TRBV3-1 (or the pseudogene TRBV3-2) and TRBJ2-3; D perhaps matches TRBD1 (5 bases). This CDR3 has 15 amino acids. Between the trimmed V and J ends, which lost 1 base and 5 bases, there was a span of 13 bases. In germline, CDR1 is LGHDT, CDR2 YNNKEL (reference sequence). The CDR3, as DNA: TGTGCCAGCAGCCAAGCCCGGCAGGGTCGAGATACGCAGTATTTT. It yields the protein CASSQARQGRDTQYF.

The chain links TRBV5-1 to TRBJ2-1; 9 bases are a match to TRBD2. The CDR3 has 15 amino acids. CDR1 and CDR2 from the germline V gene are SGHRS and YFSETQ. The junction had 3 bases not matched to a gene; V was cut back by 2 bases and J by 3 bases. The CDR3 DNA follows: TGCGCCAGCAGCTTCTCAGCGGGGGGCTACAATGAGCAGTTCTTC. Its translation: CASSFSAGGYNEQFF.

The V and J genes are TRBV2 and TRBJ2-3; maybe TRBD2 (6 bases). From germline, CDR1 is SNHLY and CDR2 FYNNEI. Deletions cut 7 bases from V and 1 base from J, with 18 bases between. The CDR3 has 16 amino acids. CDR3 protein: CASTQKPGTRTDTQYF. The CDR3 coding sequence is TGTGCCAGCACCCAGAAACCCGGGACTCGCACAGATACGCAGTATTTT. Using reference TRBV2 and TRBJ2-3 for the parts outside the CDR3, the full variable domain is EPEVTQTPSHQVTQMGQEVILRCVPISNHLYFYWYRQILGQKVEFLVSFYNNEISEKSEIFDDQFSVERPDGSNFTLKIRSTKLEDSAMYFCASTQKPGTRTDTQYFGPGTRLTVL.